This TCR beta chain was sequenced for a study of memory B cells and T cells in multiple sclerosis. Remarks on this clone: The antigen is unknown.

After stimulus-free culture, autoproliferating CFSE-dim and non-proliferating CFSE-high T cells were sequenced separately. Cultures began with roughly 5.4x10^7 CFSE-labeled PBMCs, unstimulated for six to seven days, with replicate wells pooled. Trimming cost V 0 bases and J 5 bases, with 6 bases left between them. Germline V gives CDR1 SGDLS, CDR2 YYNGEE. The CDR3 contains 14 residues. Assay: immunoSEQ multiplex PCR; the TCRdb copy retains only in-frame clones and omits some. Of 35,000 to 55,000 clones in the sample, about 80% were seen once. The gene calls are TRBV9 and TRBJ1-6; D uncertain. Sequencing was carried out using PBMCs from blood kept in culture. The TCR was taken from a human donor with multiple sclerosis. CDR3 sequence (DNA): TGTGCCAGCAGCGTAGAGACCAATAATTCACCCCTCCACTTT. This sequence encodes CASSVETNNSPLHF.